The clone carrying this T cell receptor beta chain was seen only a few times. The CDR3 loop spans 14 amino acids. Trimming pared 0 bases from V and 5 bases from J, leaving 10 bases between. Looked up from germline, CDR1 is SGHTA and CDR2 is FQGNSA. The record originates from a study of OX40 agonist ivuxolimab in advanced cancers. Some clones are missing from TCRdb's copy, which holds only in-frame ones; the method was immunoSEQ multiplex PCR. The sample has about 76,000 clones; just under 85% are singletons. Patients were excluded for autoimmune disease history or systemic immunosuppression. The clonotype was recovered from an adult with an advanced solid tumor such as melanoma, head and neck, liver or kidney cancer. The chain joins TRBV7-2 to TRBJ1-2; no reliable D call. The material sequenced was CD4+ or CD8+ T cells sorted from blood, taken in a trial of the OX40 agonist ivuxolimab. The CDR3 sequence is CASSLAPDGYGYTF. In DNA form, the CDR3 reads TGTGCCAGCAGCTTAGCTCCGGATGGTTATGGCTACACCTTC.